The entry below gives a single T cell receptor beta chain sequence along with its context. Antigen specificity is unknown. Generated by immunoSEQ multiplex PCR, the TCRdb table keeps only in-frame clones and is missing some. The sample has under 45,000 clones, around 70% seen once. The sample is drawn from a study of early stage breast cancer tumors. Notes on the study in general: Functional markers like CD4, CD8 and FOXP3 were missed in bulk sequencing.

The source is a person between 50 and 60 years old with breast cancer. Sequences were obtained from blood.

For the CDR3, the DNA is TGTGCCAGCAGCACCCGACAGGGGTTAATAGACACCGGGGAGCTGTTTTTT. As protein: CASSTRQGLIDTGELFF. The chain uses TRBV14 and TRBJ2-2; 8 bases line up with TRBD1. The CDR3 is 17 amino acids. The V segment lost 5 bases and the J segment 3 bases; nucleotides outside the gene matches: 11. Germline CDR1 reads SGHDN; CDR2 reads FVKESK.